These 24 T cell receptor beta chains came from one sample sequenced in a study of T cells in women clearing cervical HPV infection. This table comes from immunoSEQ multiplex PCR, and its TCRdb copy is limited to in-frame clones, with some not included. This sample's clone table lists some 41,000 clones. Sample: blood buffy coat. All receptors derive from a woman aged 18 to 69 with a cervical HPV16 infection that either progressed to CIN3+ or cleared (not recorded which).

On this clone itself: Coverage ceases 3 residues before the CDR3 finishes, and the germline J gene fills in the end. This sample includes further DNA sequences coding for the same CDR3. This chain joins TRBV11-2 and TRBJ2-1, with 11 bases identical to TRBD2. The CDR3 is made up of 15 amino acids. V dropped 1 base and J dropped 4; count of bases not matched to a gene: 0. CDR1 and CDR2 from the germline V gene are SGHAT and FQNNGV. CDR3 DNA (partial): TGTGCCAGCAGCTTAGGACTAGCGGGGTACAATGAG. It encodes CASSLGLAGYNE. The whole CDR3 protein reads CASSLGLAGYNEQFF.

Concerning this clone: The read is 3 residues too short to cover the CDR3 end, so that end is filled in from the germline J gene. This sequence joins TRBV7-8 and TRBJ1-5, with 8 nucleotides matching TRBD1. With 1 base clipped from V and 5 bases from J, the junction kept 1 base outside the gene matches. This CDR3 comprises 14 residues. Germline loops: CDR1 SGHVS, CDR2 FQNEAQ. CDR3 DNA, as far as it was read: TGTGCCAGCAGCTTAGGGACAGGGTATCAGCCC. Its translation: CASSLGTGYQP. The complete CDR3 sequence is CASSLGTGYQPQHF.

As for this clone: The CDR3 end is not reached by the read, which stops 3 residues before it; the germline J gene fills it in. V is TRBV6-4 and J is TRBJ2-3; TRBD2 aligns across 8 bases. This CDR3 has 15 amino acids. Per germline, CDR1 MRHNA and CDR2 SNTAGT. Trimming removed 0 bases from V and 4 bases from J; junction bases left unmatched: 3. The CDR3 protein is CASSDSETSADTQYF. The CDR3 bases that were read are TGTGCCAGCAGTGACTCGGAGACTAGCGCAGATACG.

As for this clone: The sequenced fragment ends 3 residues before the CDR3 boundary, so the rest is inferred from the germline J gene. The chain recombines TRBV2 with TRBJ1-3; D gene uncertain. With 3 bases removed from V and 5 bases from J, the gap between germline ends came to 11 bases. CDR3 size: 14 residues. Germline CDR1 and CDR2: SNHLY and FYNNEI. CDR3 residues: CASSEQELRNTIYF. CDR3 DNA, as far as it was read: TGTGCCAGCAGTGAGCAAGAGCTGAGAAACACC.

For this clone: The missing CDR3 end, 3 residues past where the read stops, is filled in from the germline J gene. The rearrangement links TRBV2 to TRBJ1-5; 7 bases match TRBD1. CDR3 length equals 15 residues. V was pared by 6 bases and J by 2 bases, with 7 bases of the junction left unmatched. Germline loops: CDR1 SNHLY, CDR2 FYNNEI. CDR3 sequence: CASRDPGTGNQPQHF. The CDR3 DNA, read in part, is TGTGCCAGCAGGGATCCCGGGACAGGCAATCAGCCC.

Note on this clone: The read ends 3 residues shy of where the CDR3 ends; the end is completed using the germline J gene. Other nucleotide sequences from this sample produce the same CDR3. The chain joins TRBV6-2 or TRBV6-3 to TRBJ1-3, with D tentatively TRBD1 (5 bases). The CDR3 runs 15 residues. Trimming cost V 3 bases and J 2 bases, with 11 bases left between them. CDR1 and CDR2 from the germline V gene are MNHEY and SVGEGT. The CDR3 sequence: CASSYSGVPGNTIYF. The CDR3 DNA, read in part, is TGTGCCAGCAGTTATTCGGGGGTACCTGGAAACACC.

A remark on this clone: The read finishes 3 residues shy of the CDR3 end, and the germline J gene is used to complete it. The rearrangement links TRBV5-1 to TRBJ2-4; 8 bases map to TRBD2. Germline loops: CDR1 SGHRS, CDR2 YFSETQ. The junction had 10 bases not matched to a gene; V was cut back by 4 bases and J by 1 base. The CDR3 has 17 residues. CDR3 region: CASSITGGGLAKNIQYF. Partial CDR3 DNA: TGCGCCAGCAGCATAACCGGGGGGGGTCTTGCCAAAAACATT.

With respect to this clone: The CDR3 is cut off 3 residues early in the read; its end comes from the germline J gene. The chain employs TRBV28 and TRBJ1-1, with D possibly being TRBD1 (6 bases). The V end lost 7 bases, the J end lost 7 bases, and 13 bases lay between the germline ends. CDR1 and CDR2 from the germline V gene are MDHEN and SYDVKM. CDR3 length equals 12 residues. CDR3 DNA, as far as it was read: TGTGCCAGCATCAATTGGGGGCGTGAA. Translated, it gives CASINWGRE. The entire CDR3 is CASINWGREAFF.

Details on this clone: The CDR3 is cut off 3 residues early in the read; its end comes from the germline J gene. Other nucleotide sequences in the sample specify the same CDR3. This chain joins TRBV12-3 or TRBV12-4 and TRBJ2-1, with D unresolved. Trimming removed 6 bases at V and 0 bases at J, with 9 bases between. The length of the CDR3 is 14 residues. The sequenced CDR3 bases are TGTGCCAGCAGCCCTTCTTACTCCTACAATGAG. Translation: CASSPSYSYNE. The complete CDR3 reads CASSPSYSYNEQFF.

The CDR3: CASSFGGQGAGETQYF. The part of the CDR3 DNA that was read is TGTGCCAGCAGCTTTGGGGGACAGGGGGCGGGGGAGACC. The V call is TRBV13, the J call TRBJ2-5; 12 positions match TRBD1. The read halts 3 residues ahead of the CDR3 end, with the missing end drawn from the germline J gene. The CDR3 covers 16 residues. The junction had 7 bases not matched to a gene; V was cut back by 3 bases and J by 5 bases. The germline V gene has CDR1 PRHDT and CDR2 FYEKMQ (reference sequence).

About this clone itself: Coverage ceases 3 residues before the CDR3 finishes, and the germline J gene fills in the end. The genes are TRBV7-9 and TRBJ1-5; 10 bases map to TRBD1. The CDR3 is 14 residues long. Losses at the gene ends were 4 bases for V and 5 bases for J; bases not matched to a gene: 2. Germline V lookup: CDR1 SEHNR, CDR2 FQNEAQ (reference sequence). CDR3 in amino acids: CASSSTGGDQPQHF. Partial CDR3 DNA: TGTGCCAGCAGCTCGACAGGGGGCGATCAGCCC.

Remarks on this clone: Read data end 3 residues before the CDR3 end; the end is taken from the germline J gene. The V gene is TRBV19, the J gene TRBJ1-1; possible D gene TRBD1, 6 bases. Germline values: CDR1 LNHDA, CDR2 SQIVND (reference sequence). This CDR3 is 17 amino acids long. Trimming cost V 3 bases and J 5 bases, with 22 bases left between them. CDR3 loop: CASSIYPIQGRETEAFF. Incomplete CDR3 DNA: TGTGCCAGTAGTATTTACCCTATACAGGGACGAGAAACTGAA.

A remark on this clone: The read halts 3 residues ahead of the CDR3 end, with the missing end drawn from the germline J gene. The chain has TRBV4-1 and TRBJ1-5; TRBD1 aligns across 8 bases. With V trimmed by 3 bases and J by 4 bases, 5 bases remained unmatched. The CDR3 runs to 15 residues. The germline gives CDR1 MGHRA, CDR2 YSYEKL. The covered CDR3 bases are TGCGCCAGCAGCCAGCAGGGGGCTGAGAATCAGCCC. Its translation is CASSQQGAENQP. The entire CDR3 reads CASSQQGAENQPQHF.

In regard to this clone: The read comes to an end 3 residues before the CDR3 does, leaving the germline J gene to fill in the end. The chain couples TRBV19 to TRBJ1-3; unclear D gene. The length of the CDR3 is 13 residues. CDR1 and CDR2 from the germline V gene are LNHDA and SQIVND (reference sequence). The V and J ends lost 7 bases and 0 bases respectively, with 7 bases between them. The covered CDR3 bases are TGTGCCAGTATGGGCTCCTCTGGAAACACC. Encoded protein: CASMGSSGNT. The CDR3 as a whole reads CASMGSSGNTIYF.

Concerning this clone: The observed sequence ends 3 residues before the CDR3 terminus, with the missing tail filled in from the germline J gene. J is TRBJ2-2 and V is TRBV29-1; D is possibly TRBD1 (6 bases). CDR3 size: 15 residues. Trimming pared 5 bases from V and 4 bases from J, leaving 17 bases between. Germline assignment: CDR1 SQVTM and CDR2 ANQGSEA. CDR3 sequence: CSVFRTGYGTGELFF. The sequenced part of the CDR3 DNA is TGCAGCGTTTTCCGAACAGGGTATGGCACCGGGGAG.

In the case of this clone: The read is 3 residues too short to cover the CDR3 end, so that end is filled in from the germline J gene. The J gene is TRBJ2-5, the V gene TRBV19; 7 nucleotides align to TRBD1. This CDR3 has 14 residues. CDR1 and CDR2 (germline): LNHDA, SQIVND (reference sequence). Germline trimming cut 5 bases from V and 0 bases from J; bases unmatched to any gene: 3. Here the CDR3 reads CASSLTGNQETQYF. The covered CDR3 bases are TGTGCCAGTAGTTTGACAGGGAACCAAGAGACC.

Points on this clone: The missing CDR3 end, 3 residues past where the read stops, is filled in from the germline J gene. The rearrangement links TRBV29-1 to TRBJ1-1; D is unresolved. Germline lookup yields CDR1 SQVTM and CDR2 ANQGSEA. Deletions cut 7 bases from V and 6 bases from J, with 12 bases between. CDR3 length: 11 amino acids. The part of the CDR3 DNA that was read is TGCAGCGGGCTCAAGGGTTCTGAA. Translated: CSGLKGSE. The CDR3 as a whole reads CSGLKGSEAFF. Using reference TRBV29-1 and TRBJ1-1 for the parts outside the CDR3, the full variable domain is SAVISQKPSRDICQRGTSLTIQCQVDSQVTMMFWYRQQPGQSLTLIATANQGSEATYESGFVIDKFPISRPNLTFSTLTVSNMSPEDSSIYLCSGLKGSEAFFGQGTRLTVV.

The part of the CDR3 DNA that was read is TGTGCCAGCAGTCTAGGGACTAGCTTGAACACAGATACG. This encodes CASSLGTSLNTDT. In full, the CDR3 reads CASSLGTSLNTDTQYF. The chain couples TRBV28 to TRBJ2-3; 9 bases agree with TRBD2. The read ends 3 residues early relative to the CDR3; the germline J gene fills the gap. The V gene's germline CDR1 is MDHEN and CDR2 SYDVKM. The CDR3 covers 16 residues. V was clipped by 5 bases and J by 2 bases; unmatched bases: 8.

Turning to this clone: The read is 3 residues too short to cover the CDR3 end, so that end is filled in from the germline J gene. V and J are TRBV5-1 and TRBJ2-7; 12 nucleotides match TRBD1. V was clipped by 5 bases and J by 4 bases; unmatched bases: 4. CDR1 is SGHRS, CDR2 YFSETQ, per germline. The CDR3 spans 14 residues. Partial CDR3 DNA: TGCGCCAGCAGTACGGGACAGGGGGCATACGAG. Amino acids: CASSTGQGAYE. Given in full, the CDR3 is CASSTGQGAYEQYF.

A note on this clone: The read ends 3 residues shy of where the CDR3 ends; the end is completed using the germline J gene. The chain employs TRBV29-1 and TRBJ1-5, with D tentatively TRBD1 (6 bases). The germline CDR1 and CDR2 sequences are SQVTM and ANQGSEA. The CDR3 totals 13 residues. V lost 7 bases, J lost 5 bases, and 15 bases lay in between. The CDR3 here is CSAATGLDQPQHF. The sequenced part of the CDR3 DNA is TGCAGCGCCGCGACAGGCCTGGATCAGCCC.

Note on this clone: The observed sequence ends 3 residues before the CDR3 terminus, with the missing tail filled in from the germline J gene. J is TRBJ1-6 and V is TRBV7-9; the match to TRBD1 covers 7 bases. The CDR3 extends over 15 amino acids. Germline V CDR1 and CDR2: SEHNR, FQNEAQ (reference sequence). The J segment lost 8 bases and the V segment lost 5 bases, leaving 9 bases of the junction unmatched. The CDR3 reads CASSRGHRGDSPLHF. Partial CDR3 DNA: TGTGCCAGCAGCCGGGGTCACAGGGGTGATTCACCC.

To note about this clone: The CDR3 extends 3 residues past the end of the read, so its final part is completed from the germline J gene. This chain links TRBV29-1 with TRBJ2-1, with 7 bases matching TRBD2. V dropped 2 bases and J dropped 0; count of bases not matched to a gene: 4. In germline, CDR1 is SQVTM, CDR2 ANQGSEA. The CDR3 loop spans 15 amino acids. The sequenced part of the CDR3 DNA is TGCAGCGTTGAATTGGCGGGGGACTCCTACAATGAG. Translation: CSVELAGDSYNE. The CDR3 as a whole reads CSVELAGDSYNEQFF.

About this clone itself: The DNA ends 3 residues before the CDR3 does, and the rest of the CDR3 is filled in from the germline J gene. V and J are TRBV2 and TRBJ2-2; 9 nucleotides match TRBD2. CDR1 is SNHLY, CDR2 FYNNEI, per germline. J lost 0 bases, V lost 3 bases, and 2 bases had no gene match. This CDR3 has 16 amino acids. CDR3 bases read: TGTGCCAGCAGTGAGGCTAGCGGGGCGAACACCGGGGAG. Protein: CASSEASGANTGE. The CDR3 reads in full as CASSEASGANTGELFF.

Note on this clone: The CDR3 end lies 3 residues beyond the end of the read and is filled in from the germline J gene. This chain uses TRBV14 with TRBJ2-3; 7 bases align to TRBD1. Germline V lookup: CDR1 SGHDN, CDR2 FVKESK. The CDR3 loop spans 15 amino acids. Losses at the gene ends were 3 bases for V and 6 bases for J; bases not matched to a gene: 9. The sequenced part of the CDR3 DNA is TGTGCCAGCAGCCAGGCTGACAGGGAGTGGGATACG. Protein: CASSQADREWDT. The full CDR3 protein is CASSQADREWDTQYF.